The rows below give T cell receptor beta chains drawn from one sample of a study of control samples from healthy donors and cancer patients. Data came from immunoSEQ multiplex PCR; TCRdb stores just in-frame clones and leaves some out. This sample yields 90,000 to 100,000 clones, of which roughly three quarters are seen a single time; about 11% belongs to the top ten. The specimen was blood. These receptor sequences come from a woman in her 30s in good health. CDR3s include the opening cysteine and the closing phenylalanine or tryptophan. A D gene is named only where the DNA matches it firmly. Size values are once, few and many counts, or a class for expanded clones, and some rows have none.

j_gene | d_gene | v_gene | abundance | CDR3aa | CDR3nt
TRBJ2-1 | - | TRBV12-5 | - | CASGLTRGVARIYNEQFF | TGTGCTAGTGGTTTGACCCGAGGGGTAGCGAGGATCTACAATGAGCAGTTCTTC
TRBJ2-7 | - | TRBV13 | - | CASSLDRRDEQYF | TGTGCCAGCAGCTTAGATCGGCGGGACGAGCAGTACTTC
TRBJ1-2 | - | TRBV5-8 | - | CASSAYPGYTF | TGTGCCAGCAGCGCGTATCCGGGCTACACCTTC
TRBJ1-1 | - | TRBV29-1 | - | CSVDQGRDTEAFF | TGCAGCGTAGACCAGGGAAGGGACACTGAAGCTTTCTTT
TRBJ1-3 | - | TRBV9 | - | CASSSAGVYSGNTIYF | TGTGCCAGCAGCTCCGCCGGGGTTTACTCTGGAAACACCATATATTTT
TRBJ2-6 | TRBD1 | TRBV2 | - | CASRETGAGANVLTF | TGTGCCAGCAGGGAAACAGGGGCTGGGGCCAACGTCCTGACTTTC
TRBJ2-7 | TRBD1 | TRBV5-4 | - | CASSSGTDVYEQYF | TGTGCCAGCAGCTCTGGGACAGATGTATACGAGCAGTACTTC
TRBJ2-1 | TRBD1 | TRBV24-1 | few | CATPGQDNEQFF | TGTGCCACGCCCGGACAGGACAATGAGCAGTTCTTC
TRBJ1-2 | - | TRBV6-5 | - | CASSPSGGGYGYTF | TGTGCCAGCAGTCCCTCCGGGGGTGGCTATGGCTACACCTTC
TRBJ1-4 | - | TRBV4-3 | - | CASSQEPAGGLNEKLFF | TGCGCCAGCAGCCAAGAACCAGCGGGGGGACTTAATGAAAAACTGTTTTTT
TRBJ2-7 | TRBD2 | TRBV15 | - | CATSRTGLAADEQYF | TGTGCCACCAGCAGGACTGGACTAGCGGCGGACGAGCAGTACTTC
TRBJ2-6 | - | TRBV9 | - | CASSVGRVWGANVLTF | TGTGCCAGCAGCGTAGGGAGGGTTTGGGGGGCCAACGTCCTGACTTTC
TRBJ1-2 | - | TRBV2 | - | CASTDFGTAAFGYTF | TGTGCCAGCACCGATTTTGGGACCGCAGCTTTTGGCTACACCTTC
TRBJ2-1 | TRBD2 | TRBV6-1 | once | CASRSSGGAVEQFF | TGTGCCAGCAGATCAAGCGGGGGGGCCGTTGAGCAGTTCTTC
TRBJ2-2 | - | TRBV19 | - | CASSIWRSGELFF | TGTGCCAGTAGTATCTGGAGGTCCGGGGAGCTGTTTTTT
TRBJ2-7 | - | TRBV7-3 | - | CASSLLGGAYEQYF | TGTGCCAGCAGCTTATTGGGCGGAGCCTACGAGCAGTACTTC
TRBJ2-7 | - | TRBV5-8 | - | CASSLDGDSSYEQYF | TGTGCCAGCAGCTTGGATGGGGACTCCTCCTACGAGCAGTACTTC
TRBJ1-4 | TRBD1 | TRBV20-1 | - | CSASPSTGRKLFF | TGCAGTGCTAGTCCATCGACAGGGCGTAAACTGTTTTTT
TRBJ1-3 | - | TRBV7-8 | - | CASSLRAGTSSGNTIYF | TGTGCCAGCAGCTTAAGGGCGGGGACATCCTCTGGAAACACCATATATTTT
TRBJ2-5 | - | TRBV12-3/TRBV12-4 | - | CASSLSPLAQYF | TGTGCCAGCAGTTTATCCCCTTTGGCCCAGTACTTC
TRBJ1-4 | - | TRBV30 | - | CAWSVGSVGRMGEKLFF | TGTGCCTGGAGTGTAGGGTCGGTGGGACGGATGGGGGAAAAACTGTTTTTT
TRBJ1-2 | TRBD1 | TRBV18 | - | CASSRERGQDYGYTF | TGTGCCAGCTCACGGGAGAGGGGGCAAGACTATGGCTACACCTTC
TRBJ1-1 | - | TRBV10-3 | - | CAIRQYSEAFF | TGTGCCATCAGACAGTATTCTGAAGCTTTCTTT
TRBJ2-7 | - | TRBV7-2 | - | CASSSGGQFLGGAYEQYF | TGTGCCAGCAGCTCCGGGGGGCAGTTCCTTGGGGGTGCCTACGAGCAGTACTTC
TRBJ1-4 | - | TRBV7-6 | - | CASSSRPFGTNEKLFF | TGTGCCAGCAGTTCCCGTCCGTTTGGCACTAATGAAAAACTGTTTTTT
TRBJ1-5 | - | TRBV7-9 | few | CASSFRGLGNQPQHF | TGTGCCAGCAGCTTTCGTGGCCTCGGCAATCAGCCCCAGCATTTT
TRBJ2-5 | - | TRBV9 | once | CASSVGAGASQETQYF | TGTGCCAGCAGCGTAGGCGCGGGGGCAAGTCAAGAGACCCAGTACTTC